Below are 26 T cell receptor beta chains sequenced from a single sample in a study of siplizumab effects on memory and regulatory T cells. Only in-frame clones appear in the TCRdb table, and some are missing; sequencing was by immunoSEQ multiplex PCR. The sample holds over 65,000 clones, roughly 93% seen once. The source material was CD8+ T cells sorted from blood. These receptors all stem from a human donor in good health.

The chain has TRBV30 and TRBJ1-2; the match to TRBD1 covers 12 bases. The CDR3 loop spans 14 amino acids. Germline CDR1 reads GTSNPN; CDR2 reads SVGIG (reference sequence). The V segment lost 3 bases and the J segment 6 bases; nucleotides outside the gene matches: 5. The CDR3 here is CAWRWDRGRDGYTF. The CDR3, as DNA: TGTGCCTGGAGGTGGGACAGGGGGCGCGATGGCTACACCTTC.

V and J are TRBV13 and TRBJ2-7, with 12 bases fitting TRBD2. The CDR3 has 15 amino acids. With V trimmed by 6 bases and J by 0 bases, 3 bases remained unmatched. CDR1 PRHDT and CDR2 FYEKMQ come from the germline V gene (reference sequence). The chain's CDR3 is CASSSSGGASYEQYF. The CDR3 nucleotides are TGTGCCAGCAGTTCTAGCGGGGGGGCCTCCTACGAGCAGTACTTC.

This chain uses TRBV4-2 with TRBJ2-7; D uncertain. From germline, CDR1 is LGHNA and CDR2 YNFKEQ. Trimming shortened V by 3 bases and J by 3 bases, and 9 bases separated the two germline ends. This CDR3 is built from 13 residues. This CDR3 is CASSQVLFYEQYF. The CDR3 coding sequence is TGTGCCAGCAGCCAGGTCCTCTTCTACGAGCAGTACTTC.

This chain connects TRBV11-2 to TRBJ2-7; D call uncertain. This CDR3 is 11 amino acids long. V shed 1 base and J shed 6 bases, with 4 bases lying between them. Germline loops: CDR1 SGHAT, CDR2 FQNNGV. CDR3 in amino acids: CASSLGVEQYF. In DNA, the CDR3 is TGTGCCAGCAGCTTAGGGGTCGAGCAGTACTTC.

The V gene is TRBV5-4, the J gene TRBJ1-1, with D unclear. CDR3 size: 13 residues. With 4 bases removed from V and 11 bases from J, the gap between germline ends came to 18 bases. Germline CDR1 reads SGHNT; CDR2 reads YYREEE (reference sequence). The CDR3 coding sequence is TGTGCCAGCAGCCCATTTCCAGGATCGGTGGCTTTCTTT. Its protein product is CASSPFPGSVAFF.

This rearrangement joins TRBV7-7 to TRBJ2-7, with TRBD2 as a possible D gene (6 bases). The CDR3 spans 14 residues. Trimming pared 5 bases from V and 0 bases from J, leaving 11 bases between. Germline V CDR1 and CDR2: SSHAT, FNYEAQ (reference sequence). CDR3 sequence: CASSPGTGSYEQYF. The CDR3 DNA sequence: TGTGCCAGCAGCCCAGGGACTGGCTCCTACGAGCAGTACTTC. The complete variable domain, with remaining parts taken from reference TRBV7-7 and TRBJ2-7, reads GAGVSQSPRYKVTKRGQDVTLRCDPISSHATLYWYQQALGQGPEFLTYFNYEAQPDKSGLPSDRFSAERPEGSISTLTIQRTEQRDSAMYRCASSPGTGSYEQYFGPGTRLTVT.

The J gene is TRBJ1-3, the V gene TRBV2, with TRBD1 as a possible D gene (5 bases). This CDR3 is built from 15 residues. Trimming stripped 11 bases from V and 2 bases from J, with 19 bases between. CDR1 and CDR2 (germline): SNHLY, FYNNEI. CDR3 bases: TGTGCCCGCGGGGACGTTTCCCGACCTGGAAACACCATATATTTT. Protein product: CARGDVSRPGNTIYF.

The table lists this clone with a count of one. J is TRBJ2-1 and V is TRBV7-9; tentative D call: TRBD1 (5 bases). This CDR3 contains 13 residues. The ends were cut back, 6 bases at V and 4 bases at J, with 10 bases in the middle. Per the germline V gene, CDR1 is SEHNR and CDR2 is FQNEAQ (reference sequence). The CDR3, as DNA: TGTGCCAGCAGTCATACAGGTTACAATGAGCAGTTCTTC. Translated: CASSHTGYNEQFF.

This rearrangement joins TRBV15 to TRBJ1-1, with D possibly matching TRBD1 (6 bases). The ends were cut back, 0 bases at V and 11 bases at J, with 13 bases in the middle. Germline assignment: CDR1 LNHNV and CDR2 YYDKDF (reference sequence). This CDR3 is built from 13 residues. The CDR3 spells CATSRDRGPMAFF. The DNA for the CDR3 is TGTGCCACCAGCAGAGACAGGGGCCCTATGGCTTTCTTT.

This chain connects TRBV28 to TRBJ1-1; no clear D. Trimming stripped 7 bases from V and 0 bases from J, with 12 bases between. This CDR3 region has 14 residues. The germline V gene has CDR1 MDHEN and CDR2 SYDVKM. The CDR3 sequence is CASIPGGMNTEAFF. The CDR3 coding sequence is TGTGCCAGCATCCCCGGAGGGATGAACACTGAAGCTTTCTTT. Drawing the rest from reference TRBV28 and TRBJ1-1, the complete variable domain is DVKVTQSSRYLVKRTGEKVFLECVQDMDHENMFWYRQDPGLGLRLIYFSYDVKMKEKGDIPEGYSVSREKKERFSLILESASTNQTSMYLCASIPGGMNTEAFFGQGTRLTVV.

The CDR3 here is CASSLGTGEQYF. CDR3 sequence (DNA): TGTGCCAGCAGCCTCGGGACAGGGGAGCAGTACTTC. The chain couples TRBV5-6 to TRBJ2-7, with 9 bases lining up with TRBD1. The trim removed 4 bases at V and 7 bases at J, leaving 3 bases unmatched. Germline V gene lookup returns CDR1 SGHDT and CDR2 YYEEEE. The CDR3 extends over 12 amino acids.

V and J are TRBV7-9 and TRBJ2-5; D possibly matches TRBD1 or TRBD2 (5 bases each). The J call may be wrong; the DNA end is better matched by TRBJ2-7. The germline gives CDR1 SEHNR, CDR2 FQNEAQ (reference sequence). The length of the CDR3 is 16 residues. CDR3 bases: TGTGCCAGCAGCCTGTTACCGGGGCTGAAGACCTACGAGCAGTACTTC. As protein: CASSLLPGLKTYEQYF.

CDR3 bases: TGTGCCAGCAGCTTAGCGTCCAGTGGGACTGAAGCTTTCTTT. Encoded protein: CASSLASSGTEAFF. The chain is built from TRBV11-2 and TRBJ1-1; unclear D gene. The CDR3 length is 14 residues. Trimming shortened V by 1 base and J by 5 bases, and 11 bases separated the two germline ends. Germline lookup yields CDR1 SGHAT and CDR2 FQNNGV.

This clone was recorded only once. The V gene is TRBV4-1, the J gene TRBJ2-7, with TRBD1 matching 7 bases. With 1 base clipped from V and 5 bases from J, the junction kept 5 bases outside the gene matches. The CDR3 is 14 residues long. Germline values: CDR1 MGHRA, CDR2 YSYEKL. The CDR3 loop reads CASSQGRTGDEQYF. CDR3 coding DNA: TGCGCCAGCAGCCAAGGCAGAACAGGGGACGAGCAGTACTTC.

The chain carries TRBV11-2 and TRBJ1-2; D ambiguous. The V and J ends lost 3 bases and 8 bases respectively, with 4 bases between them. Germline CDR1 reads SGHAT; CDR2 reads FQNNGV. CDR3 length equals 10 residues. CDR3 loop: CASSLGGYTF. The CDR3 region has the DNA TGTGCCAGCAGCTTGGGGGGCTACACCTTC. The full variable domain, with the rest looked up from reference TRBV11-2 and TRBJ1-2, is EAGVAQSPRYKIIEKRQSVAFWCNPISGHATLYWYQQILGQGPKLLIQFQNNGVVDDSQLPKDRFSAERLKGVDSTLKIQPAKLEDSAVYLCASSLGGYTFGSGTRLTVV.

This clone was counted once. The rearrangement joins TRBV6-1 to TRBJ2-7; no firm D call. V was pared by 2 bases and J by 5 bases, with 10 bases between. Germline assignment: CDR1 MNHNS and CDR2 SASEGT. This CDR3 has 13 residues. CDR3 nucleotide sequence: TGTGCCAGCAGTGAAAACGAGGTCCACGAGCAGTACTTC. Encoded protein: CASSENEVHEQYF.

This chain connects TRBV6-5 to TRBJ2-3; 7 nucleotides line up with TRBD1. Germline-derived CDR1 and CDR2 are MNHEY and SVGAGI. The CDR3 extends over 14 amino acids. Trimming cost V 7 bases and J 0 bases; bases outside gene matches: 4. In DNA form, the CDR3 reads TGTGCCAGCACGCCGACAGGGAGCACAGATACGCAGTATTTT. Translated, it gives CASTPTGSTDTQYF.

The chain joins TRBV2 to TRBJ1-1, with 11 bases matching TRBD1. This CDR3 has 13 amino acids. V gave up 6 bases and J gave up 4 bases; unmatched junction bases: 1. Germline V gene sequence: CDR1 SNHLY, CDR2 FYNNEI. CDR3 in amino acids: CASRGTGGTEAFF. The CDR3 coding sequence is TGTGCCAGCAGGGGGACAGGGGGCACTGAAGCTTTCTTT.

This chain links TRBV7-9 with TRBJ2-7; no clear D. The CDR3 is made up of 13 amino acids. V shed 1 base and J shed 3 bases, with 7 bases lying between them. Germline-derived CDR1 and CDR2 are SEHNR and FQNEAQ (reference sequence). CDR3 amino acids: CASSLGIYYEQYF. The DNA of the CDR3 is TGTGCCAGCAGCTTAGGAATATACTACGAGCAGTACTTC.

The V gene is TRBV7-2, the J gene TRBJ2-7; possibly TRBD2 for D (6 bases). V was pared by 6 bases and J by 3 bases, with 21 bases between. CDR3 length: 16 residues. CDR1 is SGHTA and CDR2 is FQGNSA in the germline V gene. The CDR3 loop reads CASSSNSGGPLYEQYF. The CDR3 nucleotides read TGTGCCAGCAGTTCCAACTCCGGGGGACCCCTCTACGAGCAGTACTTC. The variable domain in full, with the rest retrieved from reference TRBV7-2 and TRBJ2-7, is GAGVSQSPSNKVTEKGKDVELRCDPISGHTALYWYRQSLGQGLEFLIYFQGNSAPDKSGLPSDRFSAERTGGSVSTLTIQRTQQEDSAVYLCASSSNSGGPLYEQYFGPGTRLTVT.

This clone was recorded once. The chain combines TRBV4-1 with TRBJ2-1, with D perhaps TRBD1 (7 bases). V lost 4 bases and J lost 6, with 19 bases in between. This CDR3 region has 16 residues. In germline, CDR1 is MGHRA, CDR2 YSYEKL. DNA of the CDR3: TGCGCCAGCAGCCCGCCGTTGTCAGGGGGGTCCAATGAGCAGTTCTTC. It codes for CASSPPLSGGSNEQFF.

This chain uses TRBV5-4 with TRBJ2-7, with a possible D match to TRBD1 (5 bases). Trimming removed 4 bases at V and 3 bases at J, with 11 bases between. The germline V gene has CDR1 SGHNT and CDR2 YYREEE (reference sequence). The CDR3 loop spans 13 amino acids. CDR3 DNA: TGTGCCAGCAGCCCAATTCAGGGCTACGAGCAGTACTTC. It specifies CASSPIQGYEQYF.

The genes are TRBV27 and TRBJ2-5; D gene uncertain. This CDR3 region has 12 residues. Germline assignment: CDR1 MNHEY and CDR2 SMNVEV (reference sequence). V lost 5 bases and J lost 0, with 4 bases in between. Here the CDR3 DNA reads TGTGCCAGCAGTCCGAACCAAGAGACCCAGTACTTC. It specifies CASSPNQETQYF.

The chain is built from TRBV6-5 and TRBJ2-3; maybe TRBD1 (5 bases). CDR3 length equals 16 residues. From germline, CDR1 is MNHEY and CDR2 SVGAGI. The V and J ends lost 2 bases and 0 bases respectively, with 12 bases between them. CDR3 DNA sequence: TGTGCCAGCAGTTACGTCATGGGGCCCAGCACAGATACGCAGTATTTT. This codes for CASSYVMGPSTDTQYF.

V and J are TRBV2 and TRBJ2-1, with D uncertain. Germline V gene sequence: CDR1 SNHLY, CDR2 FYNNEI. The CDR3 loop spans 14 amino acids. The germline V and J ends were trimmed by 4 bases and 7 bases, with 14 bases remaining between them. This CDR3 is CASSGGRLMNEQFF. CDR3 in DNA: TGTGCCAGCAGTGGGGGTAGGCTAATGAATGAGCAGTTCTTC.

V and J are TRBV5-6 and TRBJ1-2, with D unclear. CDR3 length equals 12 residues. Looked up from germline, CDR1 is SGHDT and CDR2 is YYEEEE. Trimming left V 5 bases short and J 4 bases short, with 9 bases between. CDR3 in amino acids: CASRQGGYGYTF. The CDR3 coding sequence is TGTGCCAGCAGACAAGGTGGCTATGGCTACACCTTC. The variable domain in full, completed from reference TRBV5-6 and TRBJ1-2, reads DAGVTQSPTHLIKTRGQQVTLRCSPKSGHDTVSWYQQALGQGPQFIFQYYEEEERQRGNFPDRFSGHQFPNYSSELNVNALLLGDSALYLCASRQGGYGYTFGSGTRLTVV.